This entry lists 21 T cell receptor beta chains sequenced from one sample in a study of memory CD4+ T cells and cytomegalovirus serostatus. Single viable CD3+CD4+CD8-CD45RO+ cells were sorted as the memory CD4+ T cells. TCRdb's table, derived via immunoSEQ multiplex PCR, lists solely in-frame clones and lacks some. The sample yields tens of thousands of clones, around 79% seen once. The sample taken for sequencing was memory CD4+ T cells from blood. The source of these receptors is an adult in good health and CMV-seronegative.

This clone appeared a few times. V gene TRBV7-8 combines with J gene TRBJ2-1; D assignment may be TRBD1 or TRBD2 (6 bases each). This CDR3 contains 12 residues. Trimming shortened V by 6 bases and J by 9 bases, and 12 bases separated the two germline ends. Germline CDR1 reads SGHVS; CDR2 reads FQNEAQ. The CDR3 DNA follows: TGTGCCAGCAGACCGGGGGCGAGTGAGCAGTTCTTC. This codes for CASRPGASEQFF. Full variable domain (missing parts from reference TRBV7-8 and TRBJ2-1): GAGVSQSPRYKVAKRGQDVALRCDPISGHVSLFWYQQALGQGPEFLTYFQNEAQLDKSGLPSDRFFAERPEGSVSTLKIQRTQQEDSAVYLCASRPGASEQFFGPGTRLTVL.

V is TRBV4-2 and J is TRBJ2-7; 7 bases match TRBD2. Germline CDR1 LGHNA, CDR2 YNFKEQ. The CDR3 runs to 15 residues. After removal of 0 bases from V and 4 bases from J, the junction contained 6 bases not matched to a gene. CDR3 coding DNA: TGTGCCAGCAGCCAAGATGAGATTAGCGGGTACGAGCAGTACTTC. Protein sequence: CASSQDEISGYEQYF.

This clone was found a few times. The chain has TRBV6-1 and TRBJ1-1, with TRBD1 as a possible D gene (6 bases). The CDR3 has 13 residues. V gave up 10 bases and J gave up 0 bases, with 12 bases separating them. Germline loops: CDR1 MNHNS, CDR2 SASEGT. The CDR3 DNA follows: TGTGCCACCGTGGGACACCTGAACACTGAAGCTTTCTTT. Translation: CATVGHLNTEAFF.

This clone is deemed medium-sized (0.01 to 0.1%). The genes are TRBV2 and TRBJ2-7, with D perhaps assigned TRBD1 or TRBD2 (5 bases each). This CDR3 spans 14 amino acids. Germline assignment: CDR1 SNHLY and CDR2 FYNNEI. Trimming removed 4 bases at V and 2 bases at J, with 12 bases between. The CDR3 reads CASSGGRGTYEQYF. The CDR3 DNA reads as TGTGCCAGCAGTGGGGGACGGGGAACCTACGAGCAGTACTTC.

This clone appeared a single time. The V and J genes are TRBV7-6 and TRBJ2-5; 10 bases map to TRBD1. Matching the DNA end better, TRBJ2-7 makes the J call doubtful. CDR1 SGHVS and CDR2 FNYEAQ come from the germline V gene. The CDR3 loop spans 16 amino acids. The CDR3 nucleotides read TGTGCCAGCAGCCCCGGACAGGGGGAAGCTACCTACGAGCAGTACTTC. Protein: CASSPGQGEATYEQYF.

The rearrangement joins TRBV4-2 to TRBJ2-3; D gene uncertain. V was pared by 3 bases and J by 2 bases, with 9 bases between. Germline loops: CDR1 LGHNA, CDR2 YNFKEQ. The CDR3 contains 14 residues. The CDR3 DNA sequence: TGTGCCAGCAGCCAGGGCCTCACCACAGATACGCAGTATTTT. Its translation: CASSQGLTTDTQYF.

V gene TRBV14 combines with J gene TRBJ2-1, with TRBD1 as a possible D gene (5 bases). CDR3 length equals 18 residues. V was clipped by 0 bases and J by 0 bases, with 15 bases between them. Germline CDR1 and CDR2: SGHDN and FVKESK. The CDR3 region has the DNA TGTGCCAGCAGCCAAGATTGGACATACCCTAACTCCTACAATGAGCAGTTCTTC. Amino acids: CASSQDWTYPNSYNEQFF.

The chain carries TRBV19 and TRBJ1-6; D is perhaps TRBD1 (5 bases). CDR3 length: 15 residues. Germline CDR1 LNHDA, CDR2 SQIVND (reference sequence). V was trimmed by 2 bases and J by 10 bases, leaving 15 bases between them. CDR3 in amino acids: CASSITAGKGSPLHF. CDR3 coding DNA: TGTGCCAGTAGTATAACGGCAGGGAAAGGCTCACCCCTCCACTTT.

CDR3 coding DNA: TGCGCCAGCAGCTTGGGCGGACTAGCGGGAGCTGGGGAGCTGTTTTTT. Its translation: CASSLGGLAGAGELFF. The J gene is TRBJ2-2, the V gene TRBV5-1; 13 nucleotides align to TRBD2. V lost 0 bases to trimming and J lost 8 bases; unmatched junction nucleotides: 4. Germline assignment: CDR1 SGHRS and CDR2 YFSETQ. The CDR3 has 16 residues. Full variable domain (rest looked up from reference TRBV5-1 and TRBJ2-2): KAGVTQTPRYLIKTRGQQVTLSCSPISGHRSVSWYQQTPGQGLQFLFEYFSETQRNKGNFPGRFSGRQFSNSRSEMNVSTLELGDSALYLCASSLGGLAGAGELFFGEGSRLTVL.

This clone was found a few times. The J gene is TRBJ1-4, the V gene TRBV5-1, with 7 bases that match TRBD1. The CDR3 covers 14 residues. The germline CDR1 and CDR2 sequences are SGHRS and YFSETQ. V gave up 4 bases and J gave up 4 bases; unmatched junction bases: 4. CDR3 sequence (DNA): TGCGCCAGCAGCCCTGACAGGGTTAATGAAAAACTGTTTTTT. It encodes CASSPDRVNEKLFF.

The CDR3 loop reads CASSEMGRDQPQHF. CDR3 nucleotides: TGTGCCAGCAGTGAGATGGGAAGAGACCAGCCCCAGCATTTT. The gene calls are TRBV6-1 and TRBJ1-5, with unresolved D. Germline V gives CDR1 MNHNS, CDR2 SASEGT. CDR3 length equals 14 residues. V lost 3 bases, J lost 7 bases, and 13 bases lay in between.

This chain links TRBV5-6 with TRBJ2-3, with TRBD2 matching over 9 bases. The CDR3 is made up of 16 amino acids. V trimming: 1 base; J trimming: 7 bases; junction bases outside the gene matches: 10. The germline gives CDR1 SGHDT, CDR2 YYEEEE. The CDR3 DNA reads as TGTGCCAGCAGCTTGAGCGGGGGGCCTTCCGGGAATACGCAGTATTTT. Translation: CASSLSGGPSGNTQYF.

V usage is TRBV5-6 and J usage is TRBJ1-5; D gene unclear. The CDR3 extends over 14 amino acids. V was pared by 2 bases and J by 4 bases, with 10 bases between. Germline V gene sequence: CDR1 SGHDT, CDR2 YYEEEE. CDR3 nucleotide sequence: TGTGCCAGCAGCTTCCAGACGGCGAATCAGCCCCAGCATTTT. This codes for CASSFQTANQPQHF.

J is TRBJ2-6 and V is TRBV11-2; D not resolved. The V gene lost 5 bases and the J gene lost 0 bases, with 11 bases spanning the gap. The CDR3 has 16 residues. Looked up from germline, CDR1 is SGHAT and CDR2 is FQNNGV. Written as DNA, the CDR3 is TGTGCCAGCAGCCCCCACTCATCCTCTGGGGCCAACGTCCTGACTTTC. Protein: CASSPHSSSGANVLTF.

The chain links TRBV7-2 to TRBJ2-1, with D perhaps matching TRBD2 (6 bases). The ends were cut back, 3 bases at V and 6 bases at J, with 9 bases in the middle. CDR3 length: 13 residues. Looked up from germline, CDR1 is SGHTA and CDR2 is FQGNSA. In nucleotides, the CDR3 is TGTGCCAGCAGCTTGGGACTTCTCAATGAGCAGTTCTTC. It translates to CASSLGLLNEQFF.

The gene calls are TRBV5-6 and TRBJ1-6, with D possibly matching TRBD1 (6 bases). Between the trimmed V and J ends, which lost 2 bases and 5 bases, there was a span of 11 bases. Germline V CDR1 and CDR2: SGHDT, YYEEEE. This CDR3 is built from 15 residues. CDR3 loop: CASSFRGLDNSPLHF. The CDR3 region has the DNA TGTGCCAGCAGCTTTCGGGGGCTCGATAATTCACCCCTCCACTTT. The variable domain in full, with the rest retrieved from reference TRBV5-6 and TRBJ1-6, is DAGVTQSPTHLIKTRGQQVTLRCSPKSGHDTVSWYQQALGQGPQFIFQYYEEEERQRGNFPDRFSGHQFPNYSSELNVNALLLGDSALYLCASSFRGLDNSPLHFGNGTRLTVT.

This clone was seen a few times. V and J are TRBV27 and TRBJ2-2; D not resolved. This CDR3 contains 12 residues. With 5 bases removed from V and 7 bases from J, the gap between germline ends came to 8 bases. Germline V gene data show CDR1 as MNHEY and CDR2 as SMNVEV (reference sequence). The chain's CDR3 is CASSRSRGELFF. The CDR3 region has the DNA TGTGCCAGCAGTCGTAGCCGCGGGGAGCTGTTTTTT.

The chain combines TRBV18 with TRBJ1-2; D perhaps matches TRBD1 (5 bases). Germline lookup yields CDR1 KGHSH and CDR2 LQKENI. V was pared by 4 bases and J by 6 bases, with 15 bases between. There are 14 residues in the CDR3. CDR3 protein: CASSQDRVLDGYTF. CDR3 bases: TGTGCCAGCTCACAAGACAGAGTCCTTGATGGCTACACCTTC.

This clone was counted a single time. This chain links TRBV11-2 with TRBJ2-7, with TRBD2 matching over 9 bases. This CDR3 is built from 17 residues. Germline values: CDR1 SGHAT, CDR2 FQNNGV. V was clipped by 1 base and J by 2 bases; unmatched bases: 9. This chain's CDR3 is CASSLVAGGKKAYEQYF. As DNA, the CDR3 is TGTGCCAGCAGCTTAGTGGCGGGGGGGAAAAAAGCCTACGAGCAGTACTTC.

The chain couples TRBV10-3 to TRBJ1-5; 10 bases are shared with TRBD1. The CDR3 is 13 amino acids. Germline V lookup: CDR1 ENHRY, CDR2 SYGVKD. V shed 8 bases and J 3 bases; nucleotides not matched to a gene: 1. CDR3 protein: CAIGQGDNQPQHF. The CDR3 coding sequence is TGTGCCATCGGACAGGGGGACAATCAGCCCCAGCATTTT.

In this sample, this clone turned up a few times. CDR3: CAITDVQGGNYGYTF. The CDR3 bases are TGTGCCATCACCGACGTGCAGGGCGGAAACTATGGCTACACCTTC. The chain links TRBV10-3 to TRBJ1-2, with a possible D match to TRBD1 (5 bases). The germline CDR1 and CDR2 sequences are ENHRY and SYGVKD. There are 15 residues in the CDR3. The ends were cut back, 7 bases at V and 2 bases at J, with 17 bases in the middle.